This passage covers 32 T cell receptor beta chains from one sample sequenced in a study of cytomegalovirus exposure and HLA in healthy donors. The primer mix had 60 Vbeta and 13 Jbeta primers. TCRdb keeps only in-frame clones here, not all; method: immunoSEQ multiplex PCR. The data show approximately 260,000 clones, with around nine tenths seen just once and 1.7% held by the top ten. Sequencing was done on a sample of PBMCs. The receptors come from a girl aged 2 to 10 in good health and CMV-seronegative.

This chain joins TRBV7-9 and TRBJ1-1, with D possibly matching TRBD1 (5 bases). The germline V and J ends were trimmed by 5 bases and 3 bases, with 16 bases remaining between them. The germline V gene has CDR1 SEHNR and CDR2 FQNEAQ (reference sequence). The CDR3 consists of 15 residues. This CDR3 reads CASSQGRGFYTEAFF. DNA of the CDR3: TGTGCCAGCAGCCAAGGACGGGGGTTTTACACTGAAGCTTTCTTT.

This chain uses TRBV27 with TRBJ1-5; perhaps TRBD1 as D (6 bases). The CDR3 loop spans 15 amino acids. Germline V gene sequence: CDR1 MNHEY, CDR2 SMNVEV (reference sequence). Trimming cost V 2 bases and J 6 bases, with 14 bases left between them. CDR3 in amino acids: CASSLVRGSSQPQHF. For the CDR3, the DNA is TGTGCCAGCAGTTTAGTCAGGGGTAGTAGTCAGCCCCAGCATTTT.

The rearrangement joins TRBV10-3 to TRBJ1-4; 8 bases are a match to TRBD1. Losses at the gene ends were 8 bases for V and 6 bases for J; bases not matched to a gene: 5. The CDR3 is 13 amino acids. CDR1 and CDR2 (germline): ENHRY, SYGVKD. CDR3 region: CAIRQGADEKLFF. The CDR3 nucleotides read TGTGCCATCCGGCAGGGGGCGGATGAAAAACTGTTTTTT.

The chain carries TRBV18 and TRBJ1-1; D unclear. Germline V gene data show CDR1 as KGHSH and CDR2 as LQKENI. V was cut by 3 bases and J by 5 bases, with 13 bases left in between. The length of the CDR3 is 14 residues. This chain's CDR3 is CASSPRQVNTEAFF. The CDR3 nucleotides read TGTGCCAGCTCACCGAGACAAGTTAATACTGAAGCTTTCTTT.

The V gene is TRBV2, the J gene TRBJ1-4; D unresolved. The CDR3 covers 13 residues. V shed 1 base and J shed 6 bases, with 6 bases lying between them. Germline loops: CDR1 SNHLY, CDR2 FYNNEI. Here the CDR3 reads CASSEEQDEKLFF. For the CDR3, the DNA is TGTGCCAGCAGTGAAGAACAAGATGAAAAACTGTTTTTT.

The chain recombines TRBV4-2 with TRBJ2-2, with TRBD1 matching over 9 bases. J was trimmed by 5 bases and V by 2 bases; bases with no gene match: 9. CDR3 size: 17 residues. Germline-derived CDR1 and CDR2 are LGHNA and YNFKEQ. The CDR3 here is CASSQRGSTGGTGELFF. The CDR3 nucleotides are TGTGCCAGCAGCCAACGAGGTTCGACAGGGGGGACCGGGGAGCTGTTTTTT.

This chain links TRBV5-1 with TRBJ2-3; 12 nucleotides line up with TRBD2. Losses at the gene ends were 3 bases for V and 2 bases for J; bases not matched to a gene: 4. The CDR3 totals 16 residues. CDR1 is SGHRS, CDR2 YFSETQ, per germline. CDR3 nucleotide sequence: TGCGCCAGCAGCTCGGGACTAGCGGGCCTCACAGATACGCAGTATTTT. The encoded protein is CASSSGLAGLTDTQYF.

The J gene is TRBJ2-4, the V gene TRBV27; TRBD2 aligns across 9 bases. The CDR3 runs to 17 residues. Germline V gene data show CDR1 as MNHEY and CDR2 as SMNVEV (reference sequence). Trimming cost V 2 bases and J 0 bases; bases outside gene matches: 5. This CDR3 reads CASSLRASGVAKNIQYF. The CDR3 region has the DNA TGTGCCAGCAGTTTACGGGCTAGCGGGGTAGCCAAAAACATTCAGTACTTC.

The gene calls are TRBV28 and TRBJ2-7; 7 positions match TRBD2. This CDR3 region has 13 residues. V shed 6 bases, J shed 2 bases, and the junction held 4 bases outside the gene matches. CDR1 and CDR2 (germline): MDHEN, SYDVKM. This CDR3 reads CASSRGVPYEQYF. The CDR3 DNA follows: TGTGCCAGCAGCCGGGGGGTGCCCTACGAGCAGTACTTC.

V usage is TRBV7-8 and J usage is TRBJ2-7, with a weak D call TRBD1 (5 bases). Trimming took 3 bases from V and 4 from J, leaving 16 bases between them. This CDR3 comprises 15 residues. Germline-derived CDR1 and CDR2 are SGHVS and FQNEAQ. The CDR3 coding sequence is TGTGCCAGCAGCTTCGACCTGGACACTGGTTACGAGCAGTACTTC. Translating it yields CASSFDLDTGYEQYF.

V is TRBV6-5 and J is TRBJ2-3; D is perhaps TRBD2 (5 bases). V dropped 6 bases and J dropped 2 bases, with 9 bases sitting between them. The CDR3 totals 13 residues. Germline V gives CDR1 MNHEY, CDR2 SVGAGI. CDR3 region: CASSFRDTDTQYF. In nucleotides, the CDR3 is TGTGCCAGCAGCTTCCGGGACACAGATACGCAGTATTTT.

This chain links TRBV27 with TRBJ1-6; 8 bases match TRBD1. The CDR3 has 17 amino acids. Trimming at V came to 4 bases and at J to 10 bases, leaving 15 bases not matched to a gene. CDR1 is MNHEY and CDR2 is SMNVEV in the germline V gene (reference sequence). CDR3: CASSSLRTGLSGSPLHF. CDR3 sequence (DNA): TGTGCCAGCAGTTCCTTGCGGACAGGGCTCTCGGGGTCACCCCTCCACTTT.

The chain combines TRBV5-1 with TRBJ2-1, with 9 bases that match TRBD1. With 4 bases clipped from V and 7 bases from J, the junction kept 9 bases outside the gene matches. The CDR3 consists of 15 residues. CDR1 and CDR2 (germline): SGHRS, YFSETQ. CDR3 nucleotides: TGCGCCAGCAGCCCCCAACAGGGGGCGCATAATGAGCAGTTCTTC. Translated, it gives CASSPQQGAHNEQFF.

The chain is built from TRBV5-5 and TRBJ1-2; 7 positions agree with TRBD1. The CDR3 is 19 residues long. Trimming cost V 1 base and J 0 bases; bases outside gene matches: 15. Germline V gene lookup returns CDR1 SGHKS and CDR2 YYEKEE (reference sequence). The CDR3 sequence is CASSLRALPGQLSNYGYTF. CDR3 coding DNA: TGTGCCAGCAGCTTGCGGGCGTTACCGGGACAGCTCTCTAACTATGGCTACACCTTC.

As regards this clone: Other DNA sequences from this sample encode an identical CDR3 as well. This chain joins TRBV30 and TRBJ2-7; 7 bases are a match to TRBD2. Germline CDR1 GTSNPN, CDR2 SVGIG (reference sequence). The CDR3 extends over 13 amino acids. V trimming: 0 bases; J trimming: 4 bases; junction bases outside the gene matches: 3. The CDR3 sequence is CAWSVGGGYEQYF. DNA of the CDR3: TGTGCCTGGAGTGTAGGCGGGGGTTACGAGCAGTACTTC.

The rearrangement uses TRBV13 and TRBJ2-7, with 7 bases fitting TRBD2. This CDR3 is built from 14 residues. Germline loops: CDR1 PRHDT, CDR2 FYEKMQ (reference sequence). The V segment lost 5 bases and the J segment 3 bases; nucleotides outside the gene matches: 7. The CDR3 region is CASSDTSENYEQYF. The CDR3 bases are TGTGCCAGCAGCGACACTAGCGAAAACTACGAGCAGTACTTC.

The chain uses TRBV5-6 and TRBJ1-5; TRBD1 might be the D (5 bases). Trimming removed 1 base from V and 5 bases from J, with 10 bases in between. There are 14 residues in the CDR3. Germline CDR1 is SGHDT and CDR2 is YYEEEE. CDR3 sequence (DNA): TGTGCCAGCAGCTTGAGGGGCGTGTATCAGCCCCAGCATTTT. This codes for CASSLRGVYQPQHF.

The J gene is TRBJ1-1, the V gene TRBV9; 8 nucleotides agree with TRBD1. CDR1 and CDR2 (germline): SGDLS, YYNGEE. The CDR3 contains 17 residues. Losses at the gene ends were 0 bases for V and 4 bases for J; bases not matched to a gene: 11. CDR3 sequence: CASSVAAGGVFGTEAFF. As DNA, the CDR3 is TGTGCCAGCAGCGTAGCGGCAGGGGGCGTTTTCGGCACTGAAGCTTTCTTT.

J is TRBJ2-2 and V is TRBV7-8; the match to TRBD2 covers 7 bases. The J segment lost 4 bases and the V segment lost 1 base, leaving 6 bases of the junction unmatched. Germline V gene data show CDR1 as SGHVS and CDR2 as FQNEAQ. This CDR3 has 16 amino acids. CDR3 residues: CASSLVPGGITGELFF. The CDR3 DNA reads as TGTGCCAGCAGCTTAGTACCCGGGGGGATCACCGGGGAGCTGTTTTTT.

The chain has TRBV11-2 and TRBJ1-3; a weak D match, TRBD1 (5 bases). The germline gives CDR1 SGHAT, CDR2 FQNNGV. V lost 1 base and J lost 0, with 7 bases in between. The length of the CDR3 is 15 residues. CDR3 DNA: TGTGCCAGCAGCTTAGGACAGTACTCTGGAAACACCATATATTTT. Encoded protein: CASSLGQYSGNTIYF.

The rearrangement uses TRBV30 and TRBJ2-1, with unresolved D. V was shortened by 3 bases and J by 6 bases, with 6 bases between the two germline ends. CDR3 length: 11 amino acids. Germline V gene data show CDR1 as GTSNPN and CDR2 as SVGIG (reference sequence). The CDR3, as DNA: TGTGCCTGGAGGGAGCTCAATGAGCAGTTCTTC. It is translated as CAWRELNEQFF.

The V and J genes are TRBV6-6 and TRBJ1-2; no clear D gene. Trimming left V 6 bases short and J 0 bases short, with 11 bases between. The V gene's germline CDR1 is MNHNY and CDR2 SVGAGI (reference sequence). This CDR3 is built from 14 residues. The CDR3 spells CASRDSTANYGYTF. CDR3 nucleotide sequence: TGTGCCAGCAGGGACTCAACTGCTAACTATGGCTACACCTTC.

This clone was detected only a few times. The V gene is TRBV7-2, the J gene TRBJ2-2, with TRBD2 identical over 11 bases. The length of the CDR3 is 15 residues. Unmatched junction bases numbered 5, after V lost 4 bases and J lost 7 bases. Germline V gives CDR1 SGHTA, CDR2 FQGNSA. CDR3 bases: TGTGCCAGCAGCTCACTAGCGGGAGTGGGCGGGGAGCTGTTTTTT. It yields the protein CASSSLAGVGGELFF. The full variable domain, rest sourced from reference TRBV7-2 and TRBJ2-2, is GAGVSQSPSNKVTEKGKDVELRCDPISGHTALYWYRQSLGQGLEFLIYFQGNSAPDKSGLPSDRFSAERTGGSVSTLTIQRTQQEDSAVYLCASSSLAGVGGELFFGEGSRLTVL.

The sample holds one count of this clone. The chain joins TRBV19 to TRBJ2-7; D is uncertain. CDR3 length: 13 amino acids. V shed 2 bases and J shed 1 base, with 6 bases lying between them. The germline V gene encodes CDR1 LNHDA and CDR2 SQIVND (reference sequence). The CDR3 nucleotides are TGTGCCAGTAGTATAAGCCTTTCCTACGAGCAGTACTTC. Its translation is CASSISLSYEQYF.

The chain links TRBV7-6 to TRBJ2-2, with TRBD2 matching 8 bases. Germline V gene data show CDR1 as SGHVS and CDR2 as FNYEAQ. The CDR3 spans 15 residues. The V gene end was trimmed by 5 bases and the J gene end by 6 bases; junction bases not matched to a gene: 8. CDR3 amino acids: CASSRRAGAPGELFF. The CDR3 DNA is TGTGCCAGCAGCCGGCGAGCGGGAGCACCCGGGGAGCTGTTTTTT.

The rearrangement uses TRBV30 and TRBJ2-3; D uncertain. This CDR3 spans 14 amino acids. Germline CDR1 is GTSNPN and CDR2 is SVGIG (reference sequence). The V end lost 2 bases, the J end lost 4 bases, and 13 bases lay between the germline ends. The DNA of the CDR3 is TGTGCCTGGAGTCCCCTCCGAGCCGCAGATACGCAGTATTTT. Translation gives CAWSPLRAADTQYF.

On this clone: A junction boundary mismatches the germline segment, possibly from a read error. The rearrangement links TRBV7-9 to TRBJ1-1; 7 bases are a match to TRBD1. The CDR3 runs to 19 residues. The germline V gene has CDR1 SEHNR and CDR2 FQNEAQ (reference sequence). The CDR3 DNA follows: TGTTCCAGCAGCTTAGATTTCGGGACAGATCAGGGAAGAACCACTGAAGCTTTCTTT. This codes for CSSSLDFGTDQGRTTEAFF.

This chain links TRBV20-1 with TRBJ1-1; maybe TRBD1 (6 bases). This CDR3 is built from 11 residues. The germline gives CDR1 DFQATT, CDR2 SNEGSKA (reference sequence). The CDR3 sequence is CSETGYTEAFF. The CDR3 DNA follows: TGCAGCGAAACAGGGTACACTGAAGCTTTCTTT.

The CDR3 here is CASSLDGELIYEQFF. Here the CDR3 DNA reads TGTGCCAGCAGCTTAGATGGGGAGCTCATCTATGAGCAGTTCTTC. The chain combines TRBV7-9 with TRBJ2-1; perhaps TRBD2 as D (5 bases). The CDR3 totals 15 residues. V was cut by 1 base and J by 8 bases, with 15 bases left in between. The V gene's germline CDR1 is SEHNR and CDR2 FQNEAQ (reference sequence).

The rearrangement links TRBV4-2 to TRBJ2-1, with TRBD2 as a possible D gene (6 bases). Germline values: CDR1 LGHNA, CDR2 YNFKEQ. The V end lost 1 base, the J end lost 5 bases, and 18 bases lay between the germline ends. This CDR3 comprises 17 residues. The CDR3 is CASSQGAWGTPDNEQFF. CDR3 sequence (DNA): TGTGCCAGCAGCCAAGGGGCGTGGGGGACTCCCGACAATGAGCAGTTCTTC.

This clone was counted once. The chain joins TRBV13 to TRBJ2-2; TRBD1 might be the D (5 bases). The CDR3 extends over 16 amino acids. Germline V gene data show CDR1 as PRHDT and CDR2 as FYEKMQ (reference sequence). With 3 bases removed from V and 3 bases from J, the gap between germline ends came to 14 bases. The CDR3 DNA is TGTGCCAGCAGCTTCCAAAAAGGGGTTGACACCGGGGAGCTGTTTTTT. Its translation: CASSFQKGVDTGELFF.

The genes are TRBV19 and TRBJ2-1, with no clear D. V was cut by 5 bases and J by 9 bases, with 8 bases left in between. The CDR3 loop spans 11 amino acids. Germline V gives CDR1 LNHDA, CDR2 SQIVND (reference sequence). The DNA for the CDR3 is TGTGCCAGTAGTGCATACGGTGAGCAGTTCTTC. It is translated as CASSAYGEQFF.